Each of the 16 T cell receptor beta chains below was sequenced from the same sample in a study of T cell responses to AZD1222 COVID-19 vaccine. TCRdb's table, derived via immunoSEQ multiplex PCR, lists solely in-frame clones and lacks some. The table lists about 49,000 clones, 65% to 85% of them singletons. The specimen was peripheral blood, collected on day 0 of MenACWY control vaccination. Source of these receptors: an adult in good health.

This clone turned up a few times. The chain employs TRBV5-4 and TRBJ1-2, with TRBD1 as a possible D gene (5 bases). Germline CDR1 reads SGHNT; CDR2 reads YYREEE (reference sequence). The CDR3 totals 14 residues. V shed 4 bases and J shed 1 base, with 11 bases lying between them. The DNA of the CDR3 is TGTGCCAGCAGCCCGACGACAGATAACTATGGCTACACCTTC. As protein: CASSPTTDNYGYTF. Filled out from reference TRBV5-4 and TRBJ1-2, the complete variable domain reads ETGVTQSPTHLIKTRGQQVTLRCSSQSGHNTVSWYQQALGQGPQFIFQYYREEENGRGNFPPRFSGLQFPNYSSELNVNALELDDSALYLCASSPTTDNYGYTFGSGTRLTVV.

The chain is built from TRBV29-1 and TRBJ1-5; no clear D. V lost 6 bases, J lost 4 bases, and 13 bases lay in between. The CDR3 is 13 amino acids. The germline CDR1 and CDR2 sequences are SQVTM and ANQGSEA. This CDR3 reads CSVSSGVNQPQHF. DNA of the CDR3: TGCAGCGTCAGTAGCGGGGTAAATCAGCCCCAGCATTTT.

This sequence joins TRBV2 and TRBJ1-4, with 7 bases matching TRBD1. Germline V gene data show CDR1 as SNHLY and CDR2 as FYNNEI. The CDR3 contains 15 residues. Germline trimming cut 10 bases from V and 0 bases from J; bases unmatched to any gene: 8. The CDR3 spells CATNRGIATNEKLFF. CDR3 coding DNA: TGTGCCACAAACAGGGGCATCGCAACTAATGAAAAACTGTTTTTT.

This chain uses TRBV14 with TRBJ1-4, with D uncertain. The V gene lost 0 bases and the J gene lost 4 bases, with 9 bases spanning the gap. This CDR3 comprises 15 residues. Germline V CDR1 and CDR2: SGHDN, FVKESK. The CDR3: CASSQDTGINEKLFF. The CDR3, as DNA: TGTGCCAGCAGCCAAGATACCGGGATTAATGAAAAACTGTTTTTT.

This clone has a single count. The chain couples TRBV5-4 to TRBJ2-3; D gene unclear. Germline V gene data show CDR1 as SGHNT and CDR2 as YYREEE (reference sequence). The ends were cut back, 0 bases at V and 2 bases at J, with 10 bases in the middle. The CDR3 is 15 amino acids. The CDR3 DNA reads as TGTGCCAGCAGCTTGGAACAGATTGACACAGATACGCAGTATTTT. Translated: CASSLEQIDTDTQYF.

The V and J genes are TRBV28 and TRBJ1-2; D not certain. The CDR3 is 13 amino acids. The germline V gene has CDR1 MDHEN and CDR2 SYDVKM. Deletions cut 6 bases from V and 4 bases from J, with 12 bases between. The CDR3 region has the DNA TGTGCCAGCAGGGTCAGTTGGGGCTATGGCTACACCTTC. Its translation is CASRVSWGYGYTF.

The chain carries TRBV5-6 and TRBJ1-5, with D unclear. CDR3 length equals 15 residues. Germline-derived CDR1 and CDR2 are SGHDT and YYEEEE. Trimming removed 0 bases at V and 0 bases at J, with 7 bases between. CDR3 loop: CASSLESGSNQPQHF. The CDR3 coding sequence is TGTGCCAGCAGCTTGGAGTCGGGTAGCAATCAGCCCCAGCATTTT.

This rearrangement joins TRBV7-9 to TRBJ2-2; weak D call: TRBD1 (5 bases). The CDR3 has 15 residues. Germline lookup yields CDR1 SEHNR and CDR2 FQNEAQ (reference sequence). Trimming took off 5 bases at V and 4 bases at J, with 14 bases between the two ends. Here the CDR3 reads CASSPRRGLTGELFF. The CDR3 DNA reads TGTGCCAGCAGCCCCCGAAGGGGTCTCACCGGGGAGCTGTTTTTT.

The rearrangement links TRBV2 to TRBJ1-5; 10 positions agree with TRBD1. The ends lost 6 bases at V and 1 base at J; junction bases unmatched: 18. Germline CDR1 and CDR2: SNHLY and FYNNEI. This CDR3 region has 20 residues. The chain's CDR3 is CASSKHRPGTGVSSNQPQHF. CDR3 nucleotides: TGTGCCAGCAGCAAACACCGTCCCGGGACAGGGGTATCCAGCAATCAGCCCCAGCATTTT. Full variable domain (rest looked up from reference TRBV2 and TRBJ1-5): EPEVTQTPSHQVTQMGQEVILRCVPISNHLYFYWYRQILGQKVEFLVSFYNNEISEKSEIFDDQFSVERPDGSNFTLKIRSTKLEDSAMYFCASSKHRPGTGVSSNQPQHFGDGTRLSIL.

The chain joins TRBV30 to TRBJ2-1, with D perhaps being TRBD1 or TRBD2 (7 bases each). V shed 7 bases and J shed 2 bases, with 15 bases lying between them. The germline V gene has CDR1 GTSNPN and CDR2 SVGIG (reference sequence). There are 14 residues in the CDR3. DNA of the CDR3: TGTGCCTCCGACAGGGAGGGGGCCTACAATGAGCAGTTCTTC. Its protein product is CASDREGAYNEQFF.

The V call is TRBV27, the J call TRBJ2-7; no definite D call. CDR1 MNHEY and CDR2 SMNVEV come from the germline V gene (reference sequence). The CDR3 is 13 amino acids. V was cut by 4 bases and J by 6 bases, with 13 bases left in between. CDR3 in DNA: TGTGCCAGCAGTTCCATGGCCCGACGCGAGCAGTACTTC. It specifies CASSSMARREQYF.

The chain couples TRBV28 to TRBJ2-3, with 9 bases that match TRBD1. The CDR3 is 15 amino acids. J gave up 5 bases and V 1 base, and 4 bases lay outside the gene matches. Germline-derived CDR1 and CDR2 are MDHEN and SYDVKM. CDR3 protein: CASSLSDRGLDTQYF. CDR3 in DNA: TGTGCCAGCAGTTTATCGGACAGGGGATTAGATACGCAGTATTTT. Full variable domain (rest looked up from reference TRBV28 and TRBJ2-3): DVKVTQSSRYLVKRTGEKVFLECVQDMDHENMFWYRQDPGLGLRLIYFSYDVKMKEKGDIPEGYSVSREKKERFSLILESASTNQTSMYLCASSLSDRGLDTQYFGPGTRLTVL.

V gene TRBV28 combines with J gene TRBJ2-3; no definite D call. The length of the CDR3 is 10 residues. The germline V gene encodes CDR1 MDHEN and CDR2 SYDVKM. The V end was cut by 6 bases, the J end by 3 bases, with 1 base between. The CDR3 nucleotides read TGTGCCAGCAGGACAGATACGCAGTATTTT. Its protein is CASRTDTQYF.

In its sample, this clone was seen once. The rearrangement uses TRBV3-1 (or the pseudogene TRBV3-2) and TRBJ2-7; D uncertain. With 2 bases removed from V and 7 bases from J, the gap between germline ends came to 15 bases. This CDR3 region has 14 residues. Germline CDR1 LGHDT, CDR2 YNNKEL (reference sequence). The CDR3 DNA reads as TGTGCCAGCAGCCAATCAAGGGCCTCCAGGGAGCAGTACTTC. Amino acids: CASSQSRASREQYF.

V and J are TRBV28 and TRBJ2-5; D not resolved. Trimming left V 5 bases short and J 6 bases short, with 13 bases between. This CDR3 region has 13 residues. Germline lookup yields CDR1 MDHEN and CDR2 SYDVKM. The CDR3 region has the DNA TGTGCCAGCAGTGGTCCGGCATGGAAGACCCAGTACTTC. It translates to CASSGPAWKTQYF.

CDR3 sequence: CSARRGAGETQYF. The CDR3 DNA is TGCAGCGCCCGGCGAGGGGCGGGAGAGACCCAGTACTTC. The chain is built from TRBV29-1 and TRBJ2-5, with D perhaps TRBD1 or TRBD2 (5 bases each). Germline loops: CDR1 SQVTM, CDR2 ANQGSEA. V was trimmed by 7 bases and J by 4 bases, leaving 16 bases between them. The CDR3 runs 13 residues. The full variable domain, in which reference TRBV29-1 and TRBJ2-5 provide the parts outside the CDR3, is SAVISQKPSRDICQRGTSLTIQCQVDSQVTMMFWYRQQPGQSLTLIATANQGSEATYESGFVIDKFPISRPNLTFSTLTVSNMSPEDSSIYLCSARRGAGETQYFGPGTRLLVL.